This T cell receptor beta chain was observed in a study of beta chain features in type 1 diabetes. Findings of the study overall: Among all four CD4+ subsets, Type 1 diabetes patients had TCRB CDR3s that were moderately but significantly shorter. Type 1 diabetes patients showed fewer insertions and more deletions at VDJ junctions.

After removal of 0 bases from V and 11 bases from J, the junction contained 24 bases not matched to a gene. Germline V gene data show CDR1 as SGHAT and CDR2 as FQNNGV. The CDR3 has 20 amino acids. Regarding this clone: Its target is not known.

Sequencing targeted expressed TCRB transcripts, as all isolated RNA had been reverse transcribed. Profiled with immunoSEQ multiplex PCR; TCRdb holds only in-frame clones, not every one. The data hold 30,000 to 45,000 clones, with around 60% observed a single time. This clonotype was obtained from a woman aged 25 to 39 in good health. This chain joins TRBV11-2 and TRBJ2-5, with 10 positions matching TRBD2. The sequenced material came from Tregs from blood. The CDR3 DNA is TGTGCCAGCAGCTTAGATGGCAGGATGGTACTCAGCGGGAGGGCCGGGGAGCAGTACTTC. Its translation is CASSLDGRMVLSGRAGEQYF.